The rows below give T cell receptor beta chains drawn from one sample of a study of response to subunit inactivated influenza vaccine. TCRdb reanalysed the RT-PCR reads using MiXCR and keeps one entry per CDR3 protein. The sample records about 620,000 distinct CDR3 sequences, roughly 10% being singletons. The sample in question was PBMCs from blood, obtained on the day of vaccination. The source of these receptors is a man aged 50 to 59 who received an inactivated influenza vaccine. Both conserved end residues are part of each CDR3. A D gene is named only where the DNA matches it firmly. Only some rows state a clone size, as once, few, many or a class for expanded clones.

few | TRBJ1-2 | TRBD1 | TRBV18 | TGTGCCAGCTCACAGGGACAGAGTAACTATGGCTACACCTTC | CASSQGQSNYGYTF
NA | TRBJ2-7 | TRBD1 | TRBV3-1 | TGTGCCAGCAGCCGATCGGGACAGGGACTCAGCGAGCAGTACTTC | CASSRSGQGLSEQYF
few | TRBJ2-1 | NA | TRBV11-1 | TGTGCCAGCAGCTTAGGGGGCCGGGGTGAGTTCCCGAGCTCCTACAATGAGCAGTTCTTC | CASSLGGRGEFPSSYNEQFF
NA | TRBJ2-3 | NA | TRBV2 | TGTGCCAGCAGTTTTGACCGGGGTACGCAGTATTTT | CASSFDRGTQYF
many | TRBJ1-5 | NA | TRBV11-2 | TGTGCCAGCAGCATAGGGCGCGGGTTGAGCAATCAGCCCCAGCATTTT | CASSIGRGLSNQPQHF
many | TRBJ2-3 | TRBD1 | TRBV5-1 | TGCGCCAGCAGCTGGACAGGGACTAGCACAGATACGCAGTATTTT | CASSWTGTSTDTQYF
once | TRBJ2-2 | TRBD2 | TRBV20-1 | TGCAGTGCGCCGACTAGCGGCTCGAACACCGGGGAGCTGTTTTTT | CSAPTSGSNTGELFF
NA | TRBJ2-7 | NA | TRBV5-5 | TGTGCCAGCAGCTTGGGACAGGACGAGCAGTACTTC | CASSLGQDEQYF
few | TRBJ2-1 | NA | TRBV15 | TGTGCCACCAGCAGAGTAGTAGGTCGGGGAGAGCAGTTCTTC | CATSRVVGRGEQFF
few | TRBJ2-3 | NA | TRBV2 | TGTGCCAGCGGAGAGACGGCAGATACGCAGTATTTT | CASGETADTQYF
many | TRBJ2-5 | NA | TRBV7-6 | TGTGCCAGCAGCTTAGTGCTAAAAGAGACCCAGTACTTC | CASSLVLKETQYF
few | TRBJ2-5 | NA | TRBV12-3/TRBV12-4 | TGTGCCAGCAGTTTTTTGCCCCCCCAGGTGGGGTACCAAGAGACCCAGTACTTC | CASSFLPPQVGYQETQYF
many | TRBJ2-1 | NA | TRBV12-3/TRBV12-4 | TGTGCCAGCAACCCTTCCGGACGGATTTACAATGAGCAGTTCTTC | CASNPSGRIYNEQFF
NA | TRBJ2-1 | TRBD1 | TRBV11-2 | TGTGCCAGCAGCTTAGATTCCATACAGGGGGCTAATGAGCAGTTCTTC | CASSLDSIQGANEQFF
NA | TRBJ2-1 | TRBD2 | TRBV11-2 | TGTGCCAGCAGACGGACTAGCGGGGTGATCAGCTCCTACAATGAGCAGTTCTTC | CASRRTSGVISSYNEQFF
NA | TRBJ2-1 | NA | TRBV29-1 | TGCAGCGTTGTATTTGGCTACAATGAGCAGTTCTTC | CSVVFGYNEQFF
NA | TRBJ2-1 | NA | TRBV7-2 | TGTGCCAGCGGTCGCCCGTTCGGGAATGAGCAGTTCTTC | CASGRPFGNEQFF